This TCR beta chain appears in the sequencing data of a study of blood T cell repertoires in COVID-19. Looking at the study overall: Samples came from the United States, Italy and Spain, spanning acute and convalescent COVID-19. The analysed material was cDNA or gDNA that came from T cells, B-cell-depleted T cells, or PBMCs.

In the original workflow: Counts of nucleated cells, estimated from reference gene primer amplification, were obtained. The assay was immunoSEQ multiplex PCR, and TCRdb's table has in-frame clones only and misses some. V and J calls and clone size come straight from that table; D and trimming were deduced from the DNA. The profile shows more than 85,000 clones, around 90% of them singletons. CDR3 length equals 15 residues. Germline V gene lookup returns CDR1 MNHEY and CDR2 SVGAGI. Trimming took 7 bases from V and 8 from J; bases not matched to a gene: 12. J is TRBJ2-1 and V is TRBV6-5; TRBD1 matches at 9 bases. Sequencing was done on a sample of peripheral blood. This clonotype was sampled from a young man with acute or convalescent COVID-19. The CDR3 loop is CASIPFGQGIYEQFF. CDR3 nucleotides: TGTGCCAGCATACCTTTCGGACAGGGGATCTATGAGCAGTTCTTC.